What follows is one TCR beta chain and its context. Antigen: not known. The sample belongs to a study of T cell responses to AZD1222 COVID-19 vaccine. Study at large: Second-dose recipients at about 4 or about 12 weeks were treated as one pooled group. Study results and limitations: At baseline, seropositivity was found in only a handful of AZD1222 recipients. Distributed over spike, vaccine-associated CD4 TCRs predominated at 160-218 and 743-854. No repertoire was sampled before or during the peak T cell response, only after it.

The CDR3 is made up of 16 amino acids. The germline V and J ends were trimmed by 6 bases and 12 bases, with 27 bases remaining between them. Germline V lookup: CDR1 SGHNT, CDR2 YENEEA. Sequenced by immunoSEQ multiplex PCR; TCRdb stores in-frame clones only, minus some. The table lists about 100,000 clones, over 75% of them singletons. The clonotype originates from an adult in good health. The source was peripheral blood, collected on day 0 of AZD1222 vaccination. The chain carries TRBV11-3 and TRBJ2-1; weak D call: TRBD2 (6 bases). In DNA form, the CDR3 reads TGTGCCAGCAGTTCCCATTTCACTAGCAATAATGAAGGGCAGTTCTTC. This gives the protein CASSSHFTSNNEGQFF.